The 27 T cell receptor beta chains below come from one sample, sequenced in a study of blood T cell repertoires in COVID-19. TCRdb's copy holds only in-frame clones and misses some; the assay was immunoSEQ multiplex PCR. Of about 140,000 clones in the sample, about four fifths were seen once. Sequenced input: peripheral blood. All receptors come from a woman in her sixties with acute or convalescent COVID-19.

This chain uses TRBV28 with TRBJ1-2, with D maybe TRBD1 (6 bases). Germline V lookup: CDR1 MDHEN, CDR2 SYDVKM. This CDR3 has 13 residues. V lost 4 bases and J 2 bases, leaving 8 bases between the germline ends. CDR3 DNA sequence: TGTGCCAGCAGTTGGGGACAAAACTATGGCTACACCTTC. This translates into CASSWGQNYGYTF.

The chain has TRBV19 and TRBJ1-2, with TRBD1 as a possible D gene (5 bases). Looked up from germline, CDR1 is LNHDA and CDR2 is SQIVND (reference sequence). The CDR3 consists of 15 residues. The germline V and J ends were trimmed by 4 bases and 6 bases, with 18 bases remaining between them. CDR3 nucleotides: TGTGCCAGTAGTAGTCGCGCAGGGAGGAGGGATGGCTACACCTTC. It codes for CASSSRAGRRDGYTF.

Here the CDR3 DNA reads TGTGCCAGCAGCCAGAGCGGGAGGTGGTCAGAGACCCAGTACTTC. Translating gives CASSQSGRWSETQYF. The chain joins TRBV3-1 (or the pseudogene TRBV3-2) to TRBJ2-5; 9 bases fit TRBD2. V lost 3 bases to trimming and J lost 4 bases; unmatched junction nucleotides: 6. CDR3 length equals 15 residues. Germline-derived CDR1 and CDR2 are LGHDT and YNNKEL (reference sequence).

The rearrangement uses TRBV27 and TRBJ1-6, with TRBD1 matching over 7 bases. Trimming at V came to 5 bases and at J to 4 bases, leaving 2 bases not matched to a gene. The germline CDR1 and CDR2 sequences are MNHEY and SMNVEV (reference sequence). The CDR3 is 14 residues long. CDR3 nucleotides: TGTGCCAGCAGTCCGGGACAGTATAATTCACCCCTCCACTTT. Amino acids: CASSPGQYNSPLHF.

The chain has TRBV11-3 and TRBJ2-5; 7 nucleotides line up with TRBD1. Germline trimming cut 6 bases from V and 2 bases from J; bases unmatched to any gene: 9. Germline CDR1 and CDR2: SGHNT and YENEEA. CDR3 size: 15 residues. CDR3 protein: CASSYLDRIQETQYF. In DNA, the CDR3 is TGTGCCAGCAGTTACCTGGACAGGATACAAGAGACCCAGTACTTC.

V is TRBV5-1 and J is TRBJ2-7, with 8 nucleotides matching TRBD1. This CDR3 has 12 residues. Per germline, CDR1 SGHRS and CDR2 YFSETQ. V dropped 4 bases and J dropped 6; count of bases not matched to a gene: 3. CDR3 amino acids: CASSTTGGEQYF. CDR3 DNA sequence: TGCGCCAGCAGCACCACAGGGGGCGAGCAGTACTTC.

The rearrangement joins TRBV5-1 to TRBJ2-5; TRBD2 matches 13 bases. With 0 bases clipped from V and 5 bases from J, the junction kept 10 bases outside the gene matches. CDR1 and CDR2 (germline): SGHRS, YFSETQ. The CDR3 contains 18 residues. CDR3 nucleotide sequence: TGCGCCAGCAGCTTGGGGGGACTAGCGGGACCTGTCGTTGAGACCCAGTACTTC. This translates into CASSLGGLAGPVVETQYF.

The rearrangement uses TRBV9 and TRBJ2-1; weak D call: TRBD1 (5 bases). The germline V gene has CDR1 SGDLS and CDR2 YYNGEE. CDR3 size: 14 residues. V was clipped by 0 bases and J by 10 bases, with 14 bases between them. The CDR3 region has the DNA TGTGCCAGCAGCGTAGTGGTTCAGGGCGGCGAGCAGTTCTTC. It translates to CASSVVVQGGEQFF. Full variable domain (outside the CDR3, taken from reference TRBV9 and TRBJ2-1): DSGVTQTPKHLITATGQRVTLRCSPRSGDLSVYWYQQSLDQGLQFLIQYYNGEERAKGNILERFSAQQFPDLHSELNLSSLELGDSALYFCASSVVVQGGEQFFGPGTRLTVL.

CDR3 bases: TGTGCCAGCAGCGTAGAACCTAGCGGGAGGGCCTTGGGGGCCAACGTCCTGACTTTC. It codes for CASSVEPSGRALGANVLTF. The chain couples TRBV9 to TRBJ2-6, with TRBD2 matching over 12 bases. The CDR3 runs 19 residues. Per germline, CDR1 SGDLS and CDR2 YYNGEE. V gave up 0 bases and J gave up 4 bases; unmatched junction bases: 8.

CDR3: CASIEAGGPRDEQFF. The CDR3 DNA reads as TGTGCCAGTATCGAGGCGGGAGGGCCTCGAGATGAGCAGTTCTTC. The chain joins TRBV19 to TRBJ2-1, with TRBD2 identical over 9 bases. The germline gives CDR1 LNHDA, CDR2 SQIVND (reference sequence). Germline trimming cut 7 bases from V and 8 bases from J; bases unmatched to any gene: 12. This CDR3 has 15 amino acids. Drawing the rest from reference TRBV19 and TRBJ2-1, the complete variable domain is DGGITQSPKYLFRKEGQNVTLSCEQNLNHDAMYWYRQDPGQGLRLIYYSQIVNDFQKGDIAEGYSVSREKKESFPLTVTSAQKNPTAFYLCASIEAGGPRDEQFFGPGTRLTVL.

The chain joins TRBV6-5 to TRBJ2-2; possible D gene TRBD2, 5 bases. Germline CDR1 is MNHEY and CDR2 is SVGAGI. V shed 6 bases and J shed 5 bases, with 13 bases lying between them. The CDR3 is made up of 14 amino acids. Here the CDR3 reads CASRRLGVTGELFF. The CDR3 DNA follows: TGTGCCAGCAGGAGGCTCGGGGTTACCGGGGAGCTGTTTTTT.

The chain uses TRBV27 and TRBJ1-3; 8 bases match TRBD1. V was clipped by 6 bases and J by 0 bases; unmatched bases: 4. This CDR3 spans 15 amino acids. The V gene's germline CDR1 is MNHEY and CDR2 SMNVEV (reference sequence). The CDR3 loop reads CASSLTGGSGNTIYF. The CDR3 nucleotides are TGTGCCAGCAGCTTAACAGGGGGCTCTGGAAACACCATATATTTT.

The chain employs TRBV11-3 and TRBJ1-2; tentative D call: TRBD1 (5 bases). CDR1 is SGHNT and CDR2 is YENEEA in the germline V gene. V was cut by 1 base and J by 7 bases, with 13 bases left in between. The CDR3 extends over 14 amino acids. The CDR3 loop reads CASSLVGPGSGYTF. CDR3 DNA: TGTGCCAGCAGCTTAGTTGGTCCAGGGTCTGGCTACACCTTC.

The CDR3 DNA is TGTGCCAGCAGTGAACTCAAGGCAGGGGTGGGCCTCGAGCAGTACTTC. It specifies CASSELKAGVGLEQYF. The chain combines TRBV2 with TRBJ2-7, with TRBD1 as a possible D gene (6 bases). CDR3 length: 16 amino acids. Between the trimmed V and J ends, which lost 2 bases and 6 bases, there was a span of 20 bases. Germline loops: CDR1 SNHLY, CDR2 FYNNEI.

This clone showed up just a few times. V usage is TRBV7-9 and J usage is TRBJ2-1, with D perhaps TRBD2 (5 bases). V was clipped by 5 bases and J by 7 bases, with 18 bases between them. The germline CDR1 and CDR2 sequences are SEHNR and FQNEAQ (reference sequence). CDR3 size: 15 residues. The CDR3 DNA reads as TGTGCCAGCAGCCACACTAAATGGGAGTTTAATGAGCAGTTCTTC. It yields the protein CASSHTKWEFNEQFF.

CDR3 in amino acids: CASSVDPRGAGRDTHGYTF. The CDR3 DNA is TGTGCCAGCAGCGTAGATCCTAGGGGTGCTGGGAGGGATACACATGGCTACACCTTC. The rearrangement links TRBV9 to TRBJ1-2, with D possibly being TRBD1 (5 bases). CDR3 length: 19 amino acids. CDR1 SGDLS and CDR2 YYNGEE come from the germline V gene. V gave up 0 bases and J gave up 6 bases, with 27 bases separating them. Using reference TRBV9 and TRBJ1-2 for the parts outside the CDR3, the full variable domain is DSGVTQTPKHLITATGQRVTLRCSPRSGDLSVYWYQQSLDQGLQFLIQYYNGEERAKGNILERFSAQQFPDLHSELNLSSLELGDSALYFCASSVDPRGAGRDTHGYTFGSGTRLTVV.

The chain couples TRBV5-1 to TRBJ2-2; 7 positions match TRBD1. This CDR3 is 13 amino acids long. CDR1 is SGHRS, CDR2 YFSETQ, per germline. Trimming took 6 bases from V and 2 from J; bases not matched to a gene: 1. CDR3 sequence: CASNRGNTGELFF. In nucleotides, the CDR3 is TGCGCCAGCAACAGGGGTAACACCGGGGAGCTGTTTTTT.

The sample holds a few counts of this clone. The chain uses TRBV6-2 or TRBV6-3 and TRBJ1-5; 11 bases agree with TRBD1. The V gene end was trimmed by 4 bases and the J gene end by 6 bases; junction bases not matched to a gene: 5. CDR1 and CDR2 from the germline V gene are MNHEY and SVGEGT. The CDR3 sequence is 15 residues long. Written as DNA, the CDR3 is TGTGCCAGCAGTTCCGGACAGGGGGCCGCTCAGCCCCAGCATTTT. Its protein product is CASSSGQGAAQPQHF.

This clone was detected only a few times. V is TRBV7-6 and J is TRBJ1-1, with TRBD1 matching 7 bases. Germline CDR1 SGHVS, CDR2 FNYEAQ. V gave up 3 bases and J gave up 1 base; unmatched junction bases: 14. CDR3 size: 18 residues. This CDR3 is CASSLGRHRGRRNTEAFF. In DNA form, the CDR3 reads TGTGCCAGCAGCTTGGGACGTCACAGGGGAAGACGGAACACTGAAGCTTTCTTT.

This chain joins TRBV7-9 and TRBJ2-1, with D possibly TRBD1 on 5 matching bases. Germline lookup yields CDR1 SEHNR and CDR2 FQNEAQ (reference sequence). V was cut by 4 bases and J by 15 bases, with 13 bases left in between. The CDR3 runs 11 residues. CDR3 nucleotides: TGTGCCAGCAGCTCTCCCCAGGGCCGGTTCTTC. This sequence encodes CASSSPQGRFF.

This sequence joins TRBV27 and TRBJ1-1; maybe TRBD1 (5 bases). Trimming cost V 3 bases and J 5 bases, with 13 bases left between them. Germline V lookup: CDR1 MNHEY, CDR2 SMNVEV (reference sequence). The CDR3 contains 14 residues. The CDR3 DNA sequence: TGTGCCAGCAGTTTTTCAGGGTACGGGACTGAAGCTTTCTTT. It is translated as CASSFSGYGTEAFF.

The chain joins TRBV27 to TRBJ2-7, with D maybe TRBD2 (7 bases). The CDR3 runs 14 residues. The V gene lost 7 bases and the J gene lost 5 bases, with 18 bases spanning the gap. Germline V gene sequence: CDR1 MNHEY, CDR2 SMNVEV (reference sequence). CDR3 coding DNA: TGTGCCAGCAAATCCGAGGGGGGGCGAAACGAGCAGTACTTC. This gives the protein CASKSEGGRNEQYF.

The chain is built from TRBV27 and TRBJ2-1; D is uncertain. The CDR3 consists of 13 residues. The germline gives CDR1 MNHEY, CDR2 SMNVEV (reference sequence). Trimming shortened V by 3 bases and J by 1 base, and 4 bases separated the two germline ends. Here the CDR3 reads CASSFRSYNEQFF. CDR3 nucleotides: TGTGCCAGCAGTTTTAGATCCTACAATGAGCAGTTCTTC.

This clone was seen once. The chain carries TRBV5-1 and TRBJ1-5, with 7 bases fitting TRBD1. Germline CDR1 SGHRS, CDR2 YFSETQ. V lost 3 bases and J lost 7; bases outside the gene matches: 10. The CDR3 loop spans 15 amino acids. The CDR3 here is CASSSTGERGQPQHF. CDR3 bases: TGCGCCAGCAGCTCAACAGGGGAAAGGGGGCAGCCCCAGCATTTT.

The chain recombines TRBV7-8 with TRBJ2-3, with 7 bases identical to TRBD2. Germline CDR1 reads SGHVS; CDR2 reads FQNEAQ. Unmatched junction bases numbered 9, after V lost 3 bases and J lost 3 bases. The CDR3 totals 16 residues. CDR3 loop: CASSFGGGSYTDTQYF. DNA for the CDR3: TGTGCCAGCAGCTTCGGTGGCGGGAGTTATACAGATACGCAGTATTTT.

The V gene is TRBV7-8, the J gene TRBJ2-7; no reliable D call. The germline V gene encodes CDR1 SGHVS and CDR2 FQNEAQ. Trimming took 1 base from V and 2 from J, leaving 6 bases between them. The CDR3 covers 13 residues. CDR3 DNA sequence: TGTGCCAGCAGCTTAGACAGACCCTACGAGCAGTACTTC. Protein: CASSLDRPYEQYF.

The V and J genes are TRBV5-1 and TRBJ1-4; 7 bases are shared with TRBD1. This CDR3 is 14 amino acids long. V shed 3 bases, J shed 8 bases, and the junction held 7 bases outside the gene matches. Germline V gene lookup returns CDR1 SGHRS and CDR2 YFSETQ. CDR3 residues: CASSSDRVEEKLFF. DNA for the CDR3: TGCGCCAGCAGCTCCGACAGGGTCGAGGAAAAACTGTTTTTT. Filled out from reference TRBV5-1 and TRBJ1-4, the complete variable domain reads KAGVTQTPRYLIKTRGQQVTLSCSPISGHRSVSWYQQTPGQGLQFLFEYFSETQRNKGNFPGRFSGRQFSNSRSEMNVSTLELGDSALYLCASSSDRVEEKLFFGSGTQLSVL.